The TCR beta chain under discussion was sequenced for a study of T-cell memory formation after mild COVID-19. Overall study context: Each donor largely had its own TCR clusters.

Using its own MiXCR run on the 5' RACE reads, TCRdb lists one record per CDR3 protein. The sample holds 350,000 to 500,000 distinct CDR3 sequences, about 25% seen once. On this clonotype: Antigen unknown.

Study-wide findings and caveats: CD4+ contracting clones lay mainly in CM and EM, CD8+ ones in EMRA. Some responding clones appeared in pre-infection memory, suggesting cross-reactive memory joined.

The sequence was collected from an adult woman who had mild COVID-19 (a few samples of this study predate the infection). Cell type and time point are not known. The sample consisted of PBMCs or a T cell subset sorted from them (not recorded which).

The CDR3 loop reads CASSLDMDRGLTEAFF. The CDR3 coding sequence is TGTGCCAGCAGCTTAGACATGGACAGGGGACTCACTGAAGCTTTCTTT. The genes are TRBV11-2 and TRBJ1-1, with 9 bases fitting TRBD1. There are 16 residues in the CDR3. Germline CDR1 is SGHAT and CDR2 is FQNNGV. The V gene end was trimmed by 0 bases and the J gene end by 4 bases; junction bases not matched to a gene: 6. The entire variable domain, with the rest obtained from reference TRBV11-2 and TRBJ1-1, is as follows: EAGVAQSPRYKIIEKRQSVAFWCNPISGHATLYWYQQILGQGPKLLIQFQNNGVVDDSQLPKDRFSAERLKGVDSTLKIQPAKLEDSAVYLCASSLDMDRGLTEAFFGQGTRLTVV.